This TCR beta chain is from a study of long-term antiretroviral therapy in people with HIV. The germline V gene has CDR1 SGHTS and CDR2 YDEGEE. This CDR3 has 16 amino acids. The germline V and J ends were trimmed by 1 base and 0 bases, with 13 bases remaining between them. This clone was seen a handful of times. No antigen is known for it. Treated in the United States were all of the participants with HIV. Each sample contained about 0.95-11 million cryopreserved PBMC, thawed before DNA extraction. The study, taken as a whole, reports: Clones that expanded before ART (that is, prior to treatment) dominated the repertoire at all time points.

Run at survey level, the immunoSEQ assay was version v3.0. The protocol was immunoSEQ multiplex PCR, while the TCRdb copy is restricted to in-frame clones and leaves out a portion. The table has about 25,000 clones, approximately 82% seen once. The rearrangement uses TRBV5-8 and TRBJ1-1; D is undetermined. This clonotype originated in a man aged 18 to 30 with HIV. The sample was unsorted PBMCs, taken 3 years after starting antiretroviral therapy. Here the CDR3 reads CASSLSSHIMNTEAFF. CDR3 nucleotide sequence: TGTGCCAGCAGCTTGTCAAGTCACATCATGAACACTGAAGCTTTCTTT.